The TCR beta chain described here comes from a study of T cell changes during pregnancy in multiple sclerosis. TCRdb's table, derived via immunoSEQ multiplex PCR, lists solely in-frame clones and lacks some. This table has tens of thousands of clones, around 89% appearing once. The CDR3 is 17 amino acids. Germline V lookup: CDR1 LNHNV, CDR2 YYDKDF (reference sequence). Trimming took 0 bases from V and 2 from J, leaving 16 bases between them. The chain uses TRBV15 and TRBJ1-2, with a possible D match to TRBD1 (5 bases). The source was peripheral blood, collected in the first trimester of pregnancy. This clonotype originated in a female donor in good health, enrolled as a control in a pregnancy study. The CDR3 protein is CATSRDQGTDGNYGYTF. CDR3 nucleotides: TGTGCCACCAGCAGAGATCAGGGAACGGATGGCAACTATGGCTACACCTTC.